Sequencing of this T cell receptor beta chain was carried out in a study of blood T cell repertoires in COVID-19. Study at large: The United States, Italy and Spain provided the acute and convalescent COVID-19 samples. T cells, B-cell-depleted T cells, or PBMCs supplied cDNA or gDNA.

Study processing details: Reference gene primer amplification yielded estimated nucleated cell counts. TCRdb keeps only in-frame clones here, not all; method: immunoSEQ multiplex PCR. V and J calls and clone size come straight from that table; D and trimming were deduced from the DNA. The table has just under 150,000 clones, about nine tenths seen once. V trimming: 9 bases; J trimming: 5 bases; junction bases outside the gene matches: 5. The CDR3 length is 12 residues. CDR1 is SNHLY, CDR2 FYNNEI, per germline. The sequence was collected from a human donor in a cohort sampled during active COVID-19. The J gene is TRBJ2-3, the V gene TRBV2; the match to TRBD2 covers 7 bases. Sequenced input: peripheral blood. The CDR3 spells CARSGVGDTQYF. In DNA, the CDR3 is TGTGCCAGAAGCGGGGTAGGAGATACGCAGTATTTT.